This T cell receptor beta chain derives from a study of OX40 agonist ivuxolimab in advanced cancers. Study-level information: Treatment of patients was with ivuxolimab, an agonistic anti-OX40 (CD134) antibody. Three dose-escalation patients had partial responses: one with hepatocellular carcinoma and two with cutaneous melanoma. Antecedent anti-PD-1, anti-PD-L1 or anti-CTLA-4 therapy was permissible, with roughly 40% having received some.

With respect to this clone: No antigen is known for it.

V was clipped by 2 bases and J by 0 bases, with 11 bases between them. The CDR3 runs 15 residues. Germline V gives CDR1 MNHNY, CDR2 SVGAGI (reference sequence). Overall study results and limits: Clonal expansion among partial responders at 0.1-3.0 mg/kg ranked near the lowest.

Profiled with immunoSEQ multiplex PCR; TCRdb holds only in-frame clones, not every one. Of 45,000 to 65,000 clones listed, approximately 91% are singletons. This clonotype originated in an adult with an advanced solid tumor such as melanoma, head and neck, liver or kidney cancer. The sequenced sample was CD4+ or CD8+ T cells sorted from blood, obtained in a trial of the OX40 agonist ivuxolimab. The V call is TRBV6-6, the J call TRBJ2-7; TRBD2 is a possible D gene (6 bases). CDR3 coding DNA: TGTGCCAGCAGTTACGAGGAGGGCTTCTCCTACGAGCAGTACTTC. It encodes CASSYEEGFSYEQYF.